This T cell receptor beta chain was obtained from a study of cytomegalovirus exposure and HLA in healthy donors. In the study overall: Unique TCRs numbering some 77 million, obtained from HLA-typed donors, made up an early data release.

PCR primers comprised 60 Vbeta and 13 Jbeta primers. The assay was immunoSEQ multiplex PCR, and TCRdb's table has in-frame clones only and misses some. The sample includes roughly 190,000 clones, approximately 70% seen only once; the top ten take 1.5% to 2%. This clone was counted once. Trimming removed 5 bases at V and 6 bases at J, with 7 bases between. CDR1 is SEHNR, CDR2 FQNEAQ, per germline (reference sequence). This CDR3 has 12 amino acids. This rearrangement joins TRBV7-9 to TRBJ2-2; TRBD1 is a possible D gene (6 bases). The sequence was obtained from a young woman in good health and CMV-seronegative. The sequencing sample was made of PBMCs. The CDR3 loop reads CASSTGSGELFF. CDR3 bases: TGTGCCAGCAGCACAGGGTCCGGGGAGCTGTTTTTT. Looking up the rest from reference TRBV7-9 and TRBJ2-2 gives the full variable domain: DTGVSQNPRHKITKRGQNVTFRCDPISEHNRLYWYRQTLGQGPEFLTYFQNEAQLEKSRLLSDRFSAERPKGSFSTLEIQRTEQGDSAMYLCASSTGSGELFFGEGSRLTVL.